The 5 T cell receptor beta chains below were found in one sample sequenced in a study of tumor-infiltrating T cells and Merkel cell polyomavirus. Study summary: The T cells studied were KLL-specific CD8+ cells against Merkel polyomavirus.

Every patient's tumor was robustly positive for Merkel cell polyomavirus Large T antigen on immunohistochemistry. The repertoire was sequenced with immunoSEQ multiplex PCR; TCRdb's copy has only in-frame clones and lacks some. The data show 24,000 or so clones, 70% to 90% seen once. The sequenced sample consisted of lymph node tissue. Receptor source: a man aged 45 to 65 with Merkel cell carcinoma.

This chain links TRBV15 with TRBJ1-2, with D possibly TRBD1 on 5 matching bases. The CDR3 consists of 16 residues. Trimming took 0 bases from V and 0 from J, leaving 11 bases between them. Looked up from germline, CDR1 is LNHNV and CDR2 is YYDKDF (reference sequence). CDR3 residues: CATSRDGGGANYGYTF. The CDR3 nucleotides are TGTGCCACCAGCAGAGATGGGGGGGGTGCTAACTATGGCTACACCTTC.

This sequence joins TRBV25-1 and TRBJ2-3, with 7 bases lining up with TRBD2. Germline V CDR1 and CDR2: MGHDK, SYGVNS. This CDR3 is built from 14 residues. J lost 1 base, V lost 3 bases, and 1 base had no gene match. Here the CDR3 DNA reads TGTGCCAGCAGTGATAGCGGGCGCACAGATACGCAGTATTTT. Translation gives CASSDSGRTDTQYF.

The V gene is TRBV5-4, the J gene TRBJ2-7; 13 bases are a match to TRBD2. There are 17 residues in the CDR3. The ends lost 4 bases at V and 7 bases at J; junction bases unmatched: 14. Per germline, CDR1 SGHNT and CDR2 YYREEE (reference sequence). This CDR3 reads CASSPYPTSGRAKEQYF. CDR3 coding DNA: TGTGCCAGCAGCCCGTACCCAACTAGCGGGAGGGCCAAAGAGCAGTACTTC.

The genes are TRBV9 and TRBJ1-1, with 10 bases aligning to TRBD1. This CDR3 comprises 17 residues. The V gene end was trimmed by 3 bases and the J gene end by 1 base; junction bases not matched to a gene: 9. Looked up from germline, CDR1 is SGDLS and CDR2 is YYNGEE. CDR3 amino acids: CASSALTGGGKNTEAFF. CDR3 bases: TGTGCCAGCAGCGCTTTGACAGGGGGCGGGAAGAACACTGAAGCTTTCTTT.

The chain combines TRBV7-9 with TRBJ2-7, with unresolved D. Trimming took 3 bases from V and 3 from J, leaving 18 bases between them. Germline assignment: CDR1 SEHNR and CDR2 FQNEAQ (reference sequence). This CDR3 region has 16 residues. This chain's CDR3 is CASSLFSASEDYEQYF. The DNA of the CDR3 is TGTGCCAGCAGCTTGTTTTCGGCTTCTGAGGACTACGAGCAGTACTTC.